This section outlines one TCR beta chain sequence together with its context. This sample was taken from a study of blood T cell repertoires in COVID-19. V lost 0 bases and J lost 11, with 17 bases in between. Germline assignment: CDR1 LGHNA and CDR2 YSLEER. The CDR3 runs 15 residues. Clones were read by immunoSEQ multiplex PCR, and TCRdb kept only the in-frame ones, dropping some. The table includes some 180,000 clones, about three quarters detected once. The receptor was derived from a woman aged 45-65 years with active or convalescent COVID-19. Sequencing input: peripheral blood. The chain uses TRBV4-3 and TRBJ1-5, with a weak D call TRBD1 (6 bases). The CDR3 nucleotides are TGCGCCAGCAGCCAAGAGCTGGACAGAGTATCGGCCCAGCATTTT. This gives the protein CASSQELDRVSAQHF.